What follows is one T cell receptor beta chain and its context. Its cognate antigen is unknown. This record belongs to a study of beta chain features in type 1 diabetes. Study information: Healthy donors, compared against patients, showed similar age, gender and cell yields. General observations from the study: VDJ junctions in type 1 diabetes patients carried more deletions and fewer insertions.

The CDR3 has 16 residues. Germline CDR1 SGHAT, CDR2 FQNNGV. V was shortened by 7 bases and J by 0 bases, with 15 bases between the two germline ends. Sequenced material consisted of expressed TCRB transcripts (all of the isolated RNA was reverse transcribed). Data came from immunoSEQ multiplex PCR; TCRdb stores just in-frame clones and leaves some out. In the table there are hundreds of thousands of clones, 11% to 15% of which are singletons. The sequence came from a young man in good health. Sequenced: central memory CD4+ T cells from blood. V is TRBV11-2 and J is TRBJ2-2, with D possibly called TRBD1 or TRBD2 (5 bases each). The CDR3: CASTMEAGSNTGELFF. The CDR3 coding sequence is TGTGCCAGCACCATGGAGGCAGGGTCGAACACCGGGGAGCTGTTTTTT.